Listed here are 8 T cell receptor beta chains from one sample, sequenced in a study of blood T cells in healthy people across ages. The second PCR ran about 6 to 12 cycles with a sample-barcoded 5' primer and J-beta primers. Via MiXCR, TCRdb re-called the 5' RACE reads, giving one row per CDR3 protein. Among some 890,000 distinct CDR3 sequences, approximately 32% were seen once, and the ten largest hold roughly 10%. The data were also submitted as part of a second study, on T cells of mothers and their children.

Sequences were obtained from blood. The receptors originated from a woman in her forties in good health.

This clonotype was seen a handful of times. The chain couples TRBV6-6 to TRBJ1-5, with a tentative D call TRBD1 (5 bases). Looked up from germline, CDR1 is MNHNY and CDR2 is SVGAGI (reference sequence). The ends were cut back, 7 bases at V and 5 bases at J, with 18 bases in the middle. CDR3 length: 15 amino acids. CDR3 nucleotide sequence: TGTGCCAGCACCGGAGCGGGGGGTAGGGATCAGCCCCAGCATTTT. Protein product: CASTGAGGRDQPQHF.

This chain joins TRBV4-1 and TRBJ2-7; no firm D call. The V gene lost 0 bases and the J gene lost 0 bases, with 15 bases spanning the gap. CDR3 size: 17 residues. Per germline, CDR1 MGHRA and CDR2 YSYEKL. CDR3 DNA sequence: TGCGCCAGCAGCCAAGAGGCTCCAGGTCCTGACTCCTACGAGCAGTACTTC. As protein: CASSQEAPGPDSYEQYF.

This chain links TRBV20-1 with TRBJ2-1; 10 bases align to TRBD2. This CDR3 comprises 14 residues. With V trimmed by 3 bases and J by 4 bases, 3 bases remained unmatched. From germline, CDR1 is DFQATT and CDR2 SNEGSKA (reference sequence). The CDR3 sequence: CSARRLAGYNEQFF. The CDR3 coding sequence is TGCAGTGCTAGGCGACTAGCGGGTTACAATGAGCAGTTCTTC.

Only one count was recorded for this clonotype. This rearrangement joins TRBV20-1 to TRBJ2-3; 7 bases agree with TRBD1. Germline V CDR1 and CDR2: DFQATT, SNEGSKA (reference sequence). This CDR3 spans 12 amino acids. Germline trimming cut 7 bases from V and 4 bases from J; bases unmatched to any gene: 5. The CDR3 DNA follows: TGCAGTGAACAGGGGCTGGCAGATACGCAGTATTTT. This gives the protein CSEQGLADTQYF.

This sequence joins TRBV20-1 and TRBJ2-1, with TRBD2 identical over 9 bases. The CDR3 has 16 amino acids. Germline V gene lookup returns CDR1 DFQATT and CDR2 SNEGSKA (reference sequence). V lost 3 bases to trimming and J lost 9 bases; unmatched junction nucleotides: 15. The CDR3 is CSAREVGGGARVEQFF. For the CDR3, the DNA is TGCAGTGCTAGGGAAGTAGGCGGGGGGGCCCGGGTTGAGCAGTTCTTC.

In its sample, this clonotype was seen a few times. The rearrangement uses TRBV7-3 and TRBJ2-7; 10 bases align to TRBD1. Unmatched junction bases numbered 7, after V lost 3 bases and J lost 5 bases. The CDR3 extends over 15 amino acids. Germline assignment: CDR1 SGHTA and CDR2 FQGTGA. The chain's CDR3 is CASSLPGQGPNEQYF. CDR3 bases: TGTGCCAGCAGCTTGCCGGGACAGGGGCCAAACGAGCAGTACTTC.

This chain connects TRBV20-1 to TRBJ2-3; 14 bases are a match to TRBD2. This CDR3 has 19 amino acids. V gave up 6 bases and J gave up 4 bases; unmatched junction bases: 18. Germline V lookup: CDR1 DFQATT, CDR2 SNEGSKA (reference sequence). The CDR3 sequence: CSARGTSGGLTIKADTQYF. The CDR3 DNA reads as TGCAGTGCCCGCGGGACTAGCGGGGGCCTGACTATTAAAGCAGATACGCAGTATTTT.

This clonotype was seen many times. The rearrangement links TRBV6-1 to TRBJ1-2; TRBD1 agrees at 7 bases. The CDR3 has 13 amino acids. Germline V gene sequence: CDR1 MNHNS, CDR2 SASEGT. V shed 6 bases and J 3 bases; nucleotides not matched to a gene: 4. The CDR3 DNA follows: TGTGCCAGCAGGACAGGGTGGGACTATGGCTACACCTTC. This translates into CASRTGWDYGYTF.